Sequencing of this TCR beta chain was carried out in a study of T cells after yellow fever vaccination. TCRdb analysed the 5' RACE reads with MiXCR anew, one entry per CDR3 protein. Here the sample spans hundreds of thousands of distinct CDR3 sequences, 20% to 25% being singletons. On this clonotype itself: The antigen remains undetermined.

This CDR3 has 15 amino acids. V dropped 6 bases and J dropped 4 bases, with 16 bases sitting between them. Germline V gene lookup returns CDR1 MNHEY and CDR2 SVGEGT. The study, taken as a whole, reports: FACS-sorted repertoires could contain abundant clonotypes contaminating from the bulk population. Just a small share of clonotypes turned up in the CD4 compartment as well as the CD8 compartment.

The sample here was PBMCs, taken 21 days after the first yellow fever vaccination. The gene calls are TRBV6-2 or TRBV6-3 and TRBJ2-1, with D possibly matching TRBD1 (6 bases). This TCR was sampled from a man in his late teens or twenties who received the YFV17D yellow fever vaccine. The CDR3 here is CASRKTGGRYNEQFF. The CDR3 nucleotides are TGTGCCAGCAGGAAGACAGGTGGGAGATACAATGAGCAGTTCTTC.